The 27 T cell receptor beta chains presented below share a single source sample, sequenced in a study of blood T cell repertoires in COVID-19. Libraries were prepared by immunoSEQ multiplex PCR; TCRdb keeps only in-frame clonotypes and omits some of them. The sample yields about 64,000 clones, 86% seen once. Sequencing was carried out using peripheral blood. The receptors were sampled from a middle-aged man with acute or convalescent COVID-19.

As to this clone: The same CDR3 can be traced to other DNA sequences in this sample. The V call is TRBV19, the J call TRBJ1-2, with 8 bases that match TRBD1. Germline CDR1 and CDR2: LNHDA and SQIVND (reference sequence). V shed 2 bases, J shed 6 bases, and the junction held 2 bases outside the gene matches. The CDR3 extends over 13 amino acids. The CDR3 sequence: CASSIQGADGYTF. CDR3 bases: TGTGCCAGTAGTATACAGGGGGCCGATGGCTACACCTTC.

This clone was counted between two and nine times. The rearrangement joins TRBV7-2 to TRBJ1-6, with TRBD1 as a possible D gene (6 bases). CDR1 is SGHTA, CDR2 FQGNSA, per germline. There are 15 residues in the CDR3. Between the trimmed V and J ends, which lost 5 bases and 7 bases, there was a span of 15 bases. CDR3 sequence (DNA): TGTGCCAGCAGCCCTCAACAGGGTATGAATTCACCCCTCCACTTT. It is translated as CASSPQQGMNSPLHF.

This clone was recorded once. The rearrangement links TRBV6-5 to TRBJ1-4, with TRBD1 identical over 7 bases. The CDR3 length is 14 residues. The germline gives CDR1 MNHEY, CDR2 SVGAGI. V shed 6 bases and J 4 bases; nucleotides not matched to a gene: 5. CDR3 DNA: TGTGCCAGCAGCCAGACAGGGTATAATGAAAAACTGTTTTTT. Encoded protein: CASSQTGYNEKLFF.

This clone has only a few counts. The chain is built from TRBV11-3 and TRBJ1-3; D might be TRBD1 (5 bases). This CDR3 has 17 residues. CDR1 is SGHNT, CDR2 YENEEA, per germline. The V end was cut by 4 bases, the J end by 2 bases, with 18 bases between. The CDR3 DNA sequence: TGTGCCAGCAGCTCCCCACCAGGGTCGGGCGCTGGAAACACCATATATTTT. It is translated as CASSSPPGSGAGNTIYF. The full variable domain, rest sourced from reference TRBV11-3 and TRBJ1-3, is EAGVVQSPRYKIIEKKQPVAFWCNPISGHNTLYWYLQNLGQGPELLIRYENEEAVDDSQLPKDRFSAERLKGVDSTLKIQPAELGDSAVYLCASSSPPGSGAGNTIYFGEGSWLTVV.

The chain's CDR3 is CASSLDSLTYEQYF. The CDR3 DNA reads as TGTGCCAGCAGCTTAGACAGCTTAACCTACGAGCAGTACTTC. V and J are TRBV7-2 and TRBJ2-7; D gene ambiguous. Germline CDR1 is SGHTA and CDR2 is FQGNSA. Trimming took off 1 base at V and 2 bases at J, with 9 bases between the two ends. The CDR3 contains 14 residues.

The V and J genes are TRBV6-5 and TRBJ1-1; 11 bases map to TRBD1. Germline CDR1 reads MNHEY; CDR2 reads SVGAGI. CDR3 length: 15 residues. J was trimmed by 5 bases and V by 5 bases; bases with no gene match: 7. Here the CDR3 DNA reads TGTGCCAGCAGTCCCCTAGGGACAGGGGGAACTGAAGCTTTCTTT. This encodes CASSPLGTGGTEAFF.

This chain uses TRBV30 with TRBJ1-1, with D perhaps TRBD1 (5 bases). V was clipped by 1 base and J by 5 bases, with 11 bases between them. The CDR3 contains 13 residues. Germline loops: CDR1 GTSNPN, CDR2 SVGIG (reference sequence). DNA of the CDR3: TGTGCCTGGAGTGAGGACATACTGACTGAAGCTTTCTTT. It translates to CAWSEDILTEAFF.

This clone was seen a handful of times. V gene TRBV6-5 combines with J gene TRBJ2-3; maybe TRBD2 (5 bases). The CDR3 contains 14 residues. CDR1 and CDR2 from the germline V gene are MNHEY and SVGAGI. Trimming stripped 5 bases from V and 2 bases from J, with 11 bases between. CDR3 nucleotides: TGTGCCAGCAGTCTTGGGAGTTACACAGATACGCAGTATTTT. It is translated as CASSLGSYTDTQYF.

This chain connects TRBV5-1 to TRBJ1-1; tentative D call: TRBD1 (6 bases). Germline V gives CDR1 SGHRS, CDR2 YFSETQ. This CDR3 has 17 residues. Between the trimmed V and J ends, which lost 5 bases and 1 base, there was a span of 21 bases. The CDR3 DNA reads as TGCGCCAGCAGTCCCACGACCACAGGGCCTGGGAACACTGAAGCTTTCTTT. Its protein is CASSPTTTGPGNTEAFF.

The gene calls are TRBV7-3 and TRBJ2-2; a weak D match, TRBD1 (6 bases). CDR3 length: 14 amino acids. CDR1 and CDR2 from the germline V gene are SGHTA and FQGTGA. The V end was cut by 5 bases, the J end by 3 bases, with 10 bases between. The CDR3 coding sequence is TGTGCCAGCAGCGTCGGACAGTACACCGGGGAGCTGTTTTTT. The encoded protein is CASSVGQYTGELFF.

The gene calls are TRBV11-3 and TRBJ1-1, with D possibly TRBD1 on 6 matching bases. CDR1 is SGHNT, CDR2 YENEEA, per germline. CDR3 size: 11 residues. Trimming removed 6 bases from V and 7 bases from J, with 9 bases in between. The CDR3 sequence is CASRLQGEAFF. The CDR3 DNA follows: TGTGCCAGCAGGCTACAGGGTGAAGCTTTCTTT.

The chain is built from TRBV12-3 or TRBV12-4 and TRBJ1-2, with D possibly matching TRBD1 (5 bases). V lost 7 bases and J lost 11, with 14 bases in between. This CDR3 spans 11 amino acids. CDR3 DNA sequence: TGTGCCAGCACCCTGGGGGGAGGGTACACCTTC. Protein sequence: CASTLGGGYTF.

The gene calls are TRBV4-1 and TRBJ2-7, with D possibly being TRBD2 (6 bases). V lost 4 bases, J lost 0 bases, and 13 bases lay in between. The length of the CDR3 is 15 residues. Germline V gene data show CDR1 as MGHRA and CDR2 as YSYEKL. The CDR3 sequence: CASSPSGVSSYEQYF. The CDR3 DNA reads TGCGCCAGCAGCCCTTCGGGGGTGAGCTCCTACGAGCAGTACTTC.

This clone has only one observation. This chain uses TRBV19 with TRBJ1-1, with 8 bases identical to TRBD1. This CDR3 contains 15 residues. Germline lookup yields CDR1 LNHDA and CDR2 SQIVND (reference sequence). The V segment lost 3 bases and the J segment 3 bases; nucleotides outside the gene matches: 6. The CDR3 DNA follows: TGTGCCAGTAGTATCCGAGACAGGGGATACACTGAAGCTTTCTTT. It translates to CASSIRDRGYTEAFF.

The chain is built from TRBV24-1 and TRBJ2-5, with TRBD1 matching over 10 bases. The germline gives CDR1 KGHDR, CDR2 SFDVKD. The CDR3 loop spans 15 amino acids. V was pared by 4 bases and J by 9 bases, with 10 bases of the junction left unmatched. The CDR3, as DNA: TGTGCCACCAGTGACCCGGGACAGGGGAGCGGGGCCCAGTACTTC. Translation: CATSDPGQGSGAQYF.

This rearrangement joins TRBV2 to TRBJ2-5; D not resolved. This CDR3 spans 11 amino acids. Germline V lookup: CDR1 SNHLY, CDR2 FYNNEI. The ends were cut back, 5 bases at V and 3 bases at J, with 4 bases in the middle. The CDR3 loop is CASSYKETQYF. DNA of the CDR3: TGTGCCAGCAGTTATAAAGAGACCCAGTACTTC.

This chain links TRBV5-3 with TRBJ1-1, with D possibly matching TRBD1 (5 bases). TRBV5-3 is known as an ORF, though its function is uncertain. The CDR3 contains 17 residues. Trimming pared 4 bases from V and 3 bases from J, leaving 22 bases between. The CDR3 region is CARSPLGRVPSDTEAFF. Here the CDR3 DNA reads TGTGCCAGAAGCCCCCTGGGCAGGGTGCCCTCCGACACTGAAGCTTTCTTT.

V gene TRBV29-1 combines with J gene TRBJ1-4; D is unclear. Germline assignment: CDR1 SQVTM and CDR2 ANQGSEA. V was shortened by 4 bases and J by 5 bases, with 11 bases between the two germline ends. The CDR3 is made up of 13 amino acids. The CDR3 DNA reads TGCAGCGTTGGAGGCGCCGGGAATGAAAAACTGTTTTTT. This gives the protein CSVGGAGNEKLFF. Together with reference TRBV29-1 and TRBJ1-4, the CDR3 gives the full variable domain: SAVISQKPSRDICQRGTSLTIQCQVDSQVTMMFWYRQQPGQSLTLIATANQGSEATYESGFVIDKFPISRPNLTFSTLTVSNMSPEDSSIYLCSVGGAGNEKLFFGSGTQLSVL.

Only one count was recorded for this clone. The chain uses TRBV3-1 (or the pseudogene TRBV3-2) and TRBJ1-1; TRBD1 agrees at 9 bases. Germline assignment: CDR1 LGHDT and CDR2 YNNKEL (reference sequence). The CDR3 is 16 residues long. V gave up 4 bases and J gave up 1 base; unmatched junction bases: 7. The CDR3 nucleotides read TGTGCCAGCAGCCTTGGGACAGGGTGGGGGAACACTGAAGCTTTCTTT. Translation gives CASSLGTGWGNTEAFF.

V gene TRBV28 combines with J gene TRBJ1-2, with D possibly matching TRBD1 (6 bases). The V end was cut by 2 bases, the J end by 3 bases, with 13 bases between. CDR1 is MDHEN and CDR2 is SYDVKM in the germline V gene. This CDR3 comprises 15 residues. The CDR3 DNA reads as TGTGCCAGCAGTTTACCCGCAACAGGGTACTATGGCTACACCTTC. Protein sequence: CASSLPATGYYGYTF.

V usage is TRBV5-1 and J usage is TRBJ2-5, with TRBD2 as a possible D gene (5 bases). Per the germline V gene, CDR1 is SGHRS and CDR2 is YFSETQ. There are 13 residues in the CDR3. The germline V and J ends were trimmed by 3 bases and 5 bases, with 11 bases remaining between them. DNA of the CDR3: TGCGCCAGCAGCTCGGGGATGGGGGAGACCCAGTACTTC. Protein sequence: CASSSGMGETQYF.

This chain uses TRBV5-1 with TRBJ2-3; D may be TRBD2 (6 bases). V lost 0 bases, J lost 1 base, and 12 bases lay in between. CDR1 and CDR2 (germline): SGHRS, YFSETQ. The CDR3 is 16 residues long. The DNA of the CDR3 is TGCGCCAGCAGCTTGGCTCGGGACTCCGGCACAGATACGCAGTATTTT. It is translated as CASSLARDSGTDTQYF.

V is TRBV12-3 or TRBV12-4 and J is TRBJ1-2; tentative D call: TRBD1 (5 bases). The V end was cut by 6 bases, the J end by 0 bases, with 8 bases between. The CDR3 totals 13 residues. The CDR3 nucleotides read TGTGCCAGCAGCTCGACAGCTAACTATGGCTACACCTTC. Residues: CASSSTANYGYTF.

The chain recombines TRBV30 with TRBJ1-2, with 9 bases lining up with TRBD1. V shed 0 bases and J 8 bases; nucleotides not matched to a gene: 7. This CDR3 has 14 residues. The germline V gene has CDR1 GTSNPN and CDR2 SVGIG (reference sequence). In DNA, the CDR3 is TGTGCCTGGAGTGTACAACAGGGGGCTGTGGGCTACACCTTC. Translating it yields CAWSVQQGAVGYTF.

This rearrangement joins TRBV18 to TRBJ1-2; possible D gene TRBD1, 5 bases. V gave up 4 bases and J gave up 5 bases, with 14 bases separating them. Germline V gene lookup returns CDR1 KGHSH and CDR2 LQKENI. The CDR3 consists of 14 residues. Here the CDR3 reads CASSQSQGGYGYTF. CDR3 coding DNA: TGTGCCAGCTCACAAAGCCAGGGTGGGTATGGCTACACCTTC. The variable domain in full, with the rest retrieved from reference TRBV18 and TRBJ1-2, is NAGVMQNPRHLVRRRGQEARLRCSPMKGHSHVYWYRQLPEEGLKFMVYLQKENIIDESGMPKERFSAEFPKEGPSILRIQQVVRGDSAAYFCASSQSQGGYGYTFGSGTRLTVV.

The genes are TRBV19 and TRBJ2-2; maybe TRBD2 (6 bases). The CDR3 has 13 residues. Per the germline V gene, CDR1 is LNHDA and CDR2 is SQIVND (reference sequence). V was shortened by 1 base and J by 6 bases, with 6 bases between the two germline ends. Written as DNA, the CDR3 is TGTGCCAGTAGTATAGGGAGGGCCGGGGAGCTGTTTTTT. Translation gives CASSIGRAGELFF.

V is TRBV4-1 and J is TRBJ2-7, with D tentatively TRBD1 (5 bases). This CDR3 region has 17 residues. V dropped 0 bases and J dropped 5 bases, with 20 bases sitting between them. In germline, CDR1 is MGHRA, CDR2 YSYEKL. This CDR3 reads CASSQESPGREGDEQYF. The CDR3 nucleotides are TGCGCCAGCAGCCAAGAGAGTCCCGGCAGAGAAGGGGACGAGCAGTACTTC.